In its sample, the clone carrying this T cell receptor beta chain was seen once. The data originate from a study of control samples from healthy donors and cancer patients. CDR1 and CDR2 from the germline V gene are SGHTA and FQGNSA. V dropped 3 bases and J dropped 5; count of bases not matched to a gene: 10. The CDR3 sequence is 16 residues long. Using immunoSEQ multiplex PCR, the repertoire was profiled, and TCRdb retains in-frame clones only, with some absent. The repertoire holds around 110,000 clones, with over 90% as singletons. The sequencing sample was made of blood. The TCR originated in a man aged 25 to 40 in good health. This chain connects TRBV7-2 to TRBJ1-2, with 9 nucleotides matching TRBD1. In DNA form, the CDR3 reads TGTGCCAGCAGCTTTTCCCCGGGACAGGGCGGGTATGGCTACACCTTC. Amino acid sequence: CASSFSPGQGGYGYTF. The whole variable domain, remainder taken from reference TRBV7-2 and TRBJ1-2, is GAGVSQSPSNKVTEKGKDVELRCDPISGHTALYWYRQSLGQGLEFLIYFQGNSAPDKSGLPSDRFSAERTGGSVSTLTIQRTQQEDSAVYLCASSFSPGQGGYGYTFGSGTRLTVV.